Below, 32 T cell receptor beta chains from the same sample are listed, as sequenced in a study of shared clonotypes between healthy human individuals. Sequencing was performed with immunoSEQ multiplex PCR; in TCRdb, only in-frame clones are kept and a portion is missing. The table lists a few million clones, around 94% of them singletons. The sequenced material came from naive CD4+ T cells sorted from blood. Regarding subset: CD45RA+ positively selected. These receptors were collected from a man between 18 and 29 years old in good health.

The rearrangement links TRBV27 to TRBJ2-3; D is unresolved. CDR1 MNHEY and CDR2 SMNVEV come from the germline V gene (reference sequence). The CDR3 contains 14 residues. V was clipped by 2 bases and J by 1 base, with 7 bases between them. The CDR3 sequence: CASSLIPCTDTQYF. The CDR3, as DNA: TGTGCCAGCAGTTTAATCCCCTGCACAGATACGCAGTATTTT.

The chain carries TRBV7-6 and TRBJ2-1; tentative D call: TRBD2 (6 bases). V lost 3 bases and J 3 bases, leaving 18 bases between the germline ends. Germline lookup yields CDR1 SGHVS and CDR2 FNYEAQ. CDR3 size: 17 residues. CDR3 in DNA: TGTGCCAGCAGCTTGGGGTTGCGGGGCCGCTTCTACAATGAGCAGTTCTTC. Translated: CASSLGLRGRFYNEQFF.

This clone was observed a few times. This chain links TRBV6-1 with TRBJ1-6; D is undetermined. V shed 7 bases and J shed 13 bases, with 14 bases lying between them. The CDR3 extends over 12 amino acids. CDR1 and CDR2 from the germline V gene are MNHNS and SASEGT. CDR3 nucleotides: TGTGCCAGCAATAGCTTAGGGATCCCCCTCCACTTT. It is translated as CASNSLGIPLHF.

This clone was counted between two and nine times. In the same sample, other DNA sequences code for this CDR3. J is TRBJ2-3 and V is TRBV5-1; no firm D call. The CDR3 spans 14 residues. Trimming left V 0 bases short and J 2 bases short, with 7 bases between. CDR1 SGHRS and CDR2 YFSETQ come from the germline V gene. CDR3 residues: CASSLEGITDTQYF. The CDR3 region has the DNA TGCGCCAGCAGCTTGGAAGGGATCACAGATACGCAGTATTTT.

V usage is TRBV28 and J usage is TRBJ2-3; 8 positions match TRBD2. The ends lost 5 bases at V and 5 bases at J; junction bases unmatched: 9. Germline lookup yields CDR1 MDHEN and CDR2 SYDVKM. This CDR3 contains 15 residues. CDR3: CASSPPGGRRDTQYF. CDR3 in DNA: TGTGCCAGCAGTCCCCCGGGGGGGAGACGAGATACGCAGTATTTT.

The chain couples TRBV2 to TRBJ2-2, with 10 bases identical to TRBD2. Germline CDR1 and CDR2: SNHLY and FYNNEI. V shed 4 bases and J 4 bases; nucleotides not matched to a gene: 6. This CDR3 has 16 amino acids. In nucleotides, the CDR3 is TGTGCCAGCAGTGCTACTAGCGGGGTGCCCACCGGGGAGCTGTTTTTT. It encodes CASSATSGVPTGELFF.

On this clone itself: Other DNA sequences of this sample code for an identical CDR3. The chain uses TRBV5-1 and TRBJ1-1; the D is unclear. The germline CDR1 and CDR2 sequences are SGHRS and YFSETQ. The CDR3 has 14 residues. Trimming left V 4 bases short and J 0 bases short, with 10 bases between. The CDR3 here is CASSRDGMNTEAFF. The CDR3 coding sequence is TGCGCCAGCAGCCGAGACGGGATGAACACTGAAGCTTTCTTT.

The rearrangement links TRBV11-2 to TRBJ2-7, with D possibly TRBD1 on 6 matching bases. The CDR3 is 16 residues long. Germline V gene sequence: CDR1 SGHAT, CDR2 FQNNGV. V lost 5 bases, J lost 2 bases, and 19 bases lay in between. The CDR3 reads CASSPPRGTLPYEQYF. The CDR3 DNA is TGTGCCAGCAGCCCCCCTAGGGGGACGCTGCCCTACGAGCAGTACTTC.

The chain links TRBV5-4 to TRBJ2-1; TRBD1 aligns across 7 bases. Germline-derived CDR1 and CDR2 are SGHNT and YYREEE (reference sequence). The CDR3 loop spans 15 amino acids. V trimming: 4 bases; J trimming: 4 bases; junction bases outside the gene matches: 8. Here the CDR3 reads CASSPRDRGYNEQFF. The CDR3 nucleotides are TGTGCCAGCAGCCCGAGGGACAGAGGATACAATGAGCAGTTCTTC.

J is TRBJ2-1 and V is TRBV5-1; TRBD1 matches 9 bases. V was pared by 5 bases and J by 5 bases, with 11 bases of the junction left unmatched. The V gene's germline CDR1 is SGHRS and CDR2 YFSETQ. This CDR3 has 16 amino acids. CDR3 DNA sequence: TGCGCCAGCAGAGGGGACAGGGTAATTAGTAACAATGAGCAGTTCTTC. Translating gives CASRGDRVISNNEQFF.

As regards this clone: The identical CDR3 is also encoded by other nucleotide sequences in the sample. V gene TRBV30 combines with J gene TRBJ1-5; a weak D match, TRBD1 (6 bases). Germline loops: CDR1 GTSNPN, CDR2 SVGIG (reference sequence). V shed 2 bases and J shed 5 bases, with 10 bases lying between them. This CDR3 is 13 amino acids long. CDR3 protein: CAWSSAGDQPQHF. DNA for the CDR3: TGTGCCTGGAGTTCGGCAGGGGATCAGCCCCAGCATTTT.

The chain employs TRBV7-6 and TRBJ1-4; maybe TRBD1 (5 bases). This CDR3 is built from 15 residues. V lost 3 bases, J lost 8 bases, and 16 bases lay in between. CDR1 and CDR2 from the germline V gene are SGHVS and FNYEAQ. The CDR3 here is CASSFAQGVEEKLFF. The CDR3 DNA reads as TGTGCCAGCAGCTTCGCGCAGGGCGTGGAGGAAAAACTGTTTTTT.

The CDR3 DNA follows: TGCGCCAGCAGTTCGGGTTCCACGGGGAATGGGATCAGCTCCTATAATTCACCCCTCCACTTT. Amino acids: CASSSGSTGNGISSYNSPLHF. The chain links TRBV5-1 to TRBJ1-6; D is ambiguous. Trimming cost V 5 bases and J 0 bases, with 27 bases left between them. This CDR3 contains 21 residues. Germline lookup yields CDR1 SGHRS and CDR2 YFSETQ.

V gene TRBV7-8 combines with J gene TRBJ1-2, with D perhaps matching TRBD1 (5 bases). This CDR3 is 14 amino acids long. V shed 1 base and J shed 4 bases, with 10 bases lying between them. Germline CDR1 SGHVS, CDR2 FQNEAQ. The CDR3: CASSLEGTIYGYTF. The CDR3 region has the DNA TGTGCCAGCAGCTTAGAGGGGACGATCTATGGCTACACCTTC.

The J gene is TRBJ2-7, the V gene TRBV5-1, with 7 bases matching TRBD1. The germline CDR1 and CDR2 sequences are SGHRS and YFSETQ. The J segment lost 6 bases and the V segment lost 1 base, leaving 4 bases of the junction unmatched. This CDR3 is built from 13 residues. The CDR3 region is CASSLIQGFEQYF. The DNA for the CDR3 is TGCGCCAGCAGCTTGATACAGGGGTTCGAGCAGTACTTC. Drawing the rest from reference TRBV5-1 and TRBJ2-7, the complete variable domain is KAGVTQTPRYLIKTRGQQVTLSCSPISGHRSVSWYQQTPGQGLQFLFEYFSETQRNKGNFPGRFSGRQFSNSRSEMNVSTLELGDSALYLCASSLIQGFEQYFGPGTRLTVT.

This clone was observed a single time. This chain joins TRBV5-1 and TRBJ2-1; TRBD2 matches 7 bases. The J segment lost 5 bases and the V segment lost 1 base, leaving 6 bases of the junction unmatched. Germline V CDR1 and CDR2: SGHRS, YFSETQ. The CDR3 totals 15 residues. CDR3 DNA sequence: TGCGCCAGCAGCTTGTTGGCTAGCGGAGACAATGAGCAGTTCTTC. It codes for CASSLLASGDNEQFF.

Comments on this clone: At one end, the junction sequence differs from germline, possibly due to a read error. V is TRBV7-8 and J is TRBJ2-1, with TRBD2 matching 8 bases. The CDR3 contains 16 residues. Germline V gene data show CDR1 as SGHVS and CDR2 as FQNEAQ. CDR3 in amino acids: CASSLATAGASNEQFF. The DNA for the CDR3 is TGTGCCAGCAGCCTAGCGACAGCGGGAGCTTCCAATGAGCAGTTCTTC.

The V call is TRBV6-5, the J call TRBJ1-6; D gene unclear. There are 14 residues in the CDR3. Trimming took 2 bases from V and 5 from J, leaving 7 bases between them. Germline values: CDR1 MNHEY, CDR2 SVGAGI. DNA of the CDR3: TGTGCCAGCAGTTACCTGGAAAATAATTCACCCCTCCACTTT. The encoded protein is CASSYLENNSPLHF.

This rearrangement joins TRBV28 to TRBJ2-4; D perhaps matches TRBD1 (6 bases). The germline V and J ends were trimmed by 7 bases and 1 base, with 11 bases remaining between them. Germline V gives CDR1 MDHEN, CDR2 SYDVKM. The CDR3 is 14 residues long. As DNA, the CDR3 is TGTGCCAGCAACTTAGACAGGGCCAAAAACATTCAGTACTTC. The encoded protein is CASNLDRAKNIQYF.

V and J are TRBV6-5 and TRBJ2-1, with TRBD2 matching 11 bases. The length of the CDR3 is 13 residues. V lost 7 bases and J lost 10; bases outside the gene matches: 6. The V gene's germline CDR1 is MNHEY and CDR2 SVGAGI. The CDR3 DNA reads TGTGCCAGCACCCGTAGCGGGAGGGGCGAGCAGTTCTTC. Protein: CASTRSGRGEQFF.

CDR3 in DNA: TGTGCCAGTAGTATTGGCCTAACTAGCACAGATACGCAGTATTTT. It specifies CASSIGLTSTDTQYF. V is TRBV19 and J is TRBJ2-3; D ambiguous. The CDR3 is 15 residues long. V was shortened by 3 bases and J by 0 bases, with 10 bases between the two germline ends. Germline CDR1 LNHDA, CDR2 SQIVND (reference sequence).

The CDR3 region is CASNLDVPGDTIYF. CDR3 sequence (DNA): TGTGCCAGCAACTTGGATGTGCCGGGAGACACCATATATTTT. The rearrangement uses TRBV2 and TRBJ1-3; D remains unclear. From germline, CDR1 is SNHLY and CDR2 FYNNEI. V was pared by 7 bases and J by 8 bases, with 18 bases between. This CDR3 region has 14 residues.

This chain uses TRBV7-2 with TRBJ2-7; 8 nucleotides align to TRBD2. Germline-derived CDR1 and CDR2 are SGHTA and FQGNSA. This CDR3 spans 17 amino acids. J was trimmed by 2 bases and V by 7 bases; bases with no gene match: 16. CDR3 DNA sequence: TGTGCCAGCACCCGAAAGTTGTTGACTAGCGAGGCCTACGAGCAGTACTTC. Protein sequence: CASTRKLLTSEAYEQYF.

As for this clone: Within the sample, other DNA sequences also encode this same CDR3. The J gene is TRBJ2-7, the V gene TRBV7-8; possibly TRBD2 for D (5 bases). Germline CDR1 SGHVS, CDR2 FQNEAQ. The CDR3 runs to 13 residues. V was shortened by 1 base and J by 3 bases, with 7 bases between the two germline ends. CDR3 loop: CASSLDRGYEQYF. The CDR3 DNA is TGTGCCAGCAGCTTAGATCGGGGCTACGAGCAGTACTTC.

The V gene is TRBV7-9, the J gene TRBJ2-1; 7 nucleotides align to TRBD2. Trimming at V came to 5 bases and at J to 7 bases, leaving 8 bases not matched to a gene. The CDR3 loop spans 14 amino acids. Germline CDR1 and CDR2: SEHNR and FQNEAQ (reference sequence). CDR3 sequence: CASSVGWGGNEQFF. CDR3 DNA sequence: TGTGCCAGCAGCGTCGGCTGGGGGGGTAATGAGCAGTTCTTC.

The V call is TRBV5-4, the J call TRBJ2-3, with D perhaps TRBD1 (5 bases). Trimming removed 5 bases from V and 0 bases from J, with 10 bases in between. CDR3 size: 14 residues. Germline assignment: CDR1 SGHNT and CDR2 YYREEE (reference sequence). Written as DNA, the CDR3 is TGTGCCAGCAGGCGACAGTCAAGCACAGATACGCAGTATTTT. Protein: CASRRQSSTDTQYF.

The genes are TRBV29-1 and TRBJ2-3; 7 nucleotides agree with TRBD2. The germline gives CDR1 SQVTM, CDR2 ANQGSEA. The CDR3 is 13 amino acids. J was trimmed by 1 base and V by 4 bases; bases with no gene match: 2. The CDR3: CSVVTSGTDTQYF. Here the CDR3 DNA reads TGCAGCGTTGTAACTAGCGGCACAGATACGCAGTATTTT.

In this sample, this clone turned up once. The rearrangement links TRBV6-1 to TRBJ2-7, with TRBD2 matching over 7 bases. V lost 7 bases to trimming and J lost 4 bases; unmatched junction nucleotides: 10. Germline V lookup: CDR1 MNHNS, CDR2 SASEGT. The CDR3 contains 14 residues. In DNA, the CDR3 is TGTGCCAGCACCCTAGACCCCGGGGGGTACGAGCAGTACTTC. Protein product: CASTLDPGGYEQYF.

This chain joins TRBV7-8 and TRBJ2-1, with D tentatively TRBD1 or TRBD2 (5 bases each). CDR3 size: 15 residues. Germline CDR1 SGHVS, CDR2 FQNEAQ. The V end was cut by 3 bases, the J end by 0 bases, with 9 bases between. CDR3 in DNA: TGTGCCAGCAGCTTTGGGGGTAGCTCCTACAATGAGCAGTTCTTC. The encoded protein is CASSFGGSSYNEQFF.

V usage is TRBV7-9 and J usage is TRBJ2-3, with D perhaps matching TRBD1 (6 bases). Germline V gives CDR1 SEHNR, CDR2 FQNEAQ (reference sequence). V shed 5 bases and J shed 4 bases, with 16 bases lying between them. The CDR3 covers 15 residues. CDR3 coding DNA: TGTGCCAGCAGCCCTACAGGGAGAAGGCCAGATACGCAGTATTTT. It translates to CASSPTGRRPDTQYF.

The chain combines TRBV4-1 with TRBJ2-3; 7 bases align to TRBD2. Per the germline V gene, CDR1 is MGHRA and CDR2 is YSYEKL. The CDR3 has 16 amino acids. The V segment lost 2 bases and the J segment 1 base; nucleotides outside the gene matches: 6. The CDR3 region is CASSQPGGRGTDTQYF. As DNA, the CDR3 is TGCGCCAGCAGCCAACCGGGAGGTAGGGGCACAGATACGCAGTATTTT.

The chain joins TRBV29-1 to TRBJ2-5; 8 positions match TRBD1. CDR1 is SQVTM, CDR2 ANQGSEA, per germline. CDR3 length equals 14 residues. The V and J ends lost 2 bases and 1 base, in that order; junction bases with no gene match: 3. The CDR3 reads CSVEPDRAQETQYF. DNA of the CDR3: TGCAGCGTTGAACCGGACAGGGCCCAAGAGACCCAGTACTTC.